Below are 13 T cell receptor beta chains sequenced from a single sample in a study of Graves' ophthalmopathy and Graves' hyperthyroidism. The authors amplified TCR beta CDR3 regions from RNA transcripts. First-round RT-PCR with HTBI primers preceded a second-round multiplex PCR. TCRdb reanalysed the multiplex PCR reads using MiXCR and keeps one entry per CDR3 protein. The sample comprises around 15,000 distinct CDR3 sequences, 46% of which are singletons, and approximately 24% rests with the top ten. Sequencing was carried out using peripheral blood. The receptors come from a woman aged 40 to 50 with stable Graves' hyperthyroidism.

This clonotype has only one observation. The CDR3 end shows no conserved phenylalanine or tryptophan, and so a read error is likely. This rearrangement joins TRBV10-3 to TRBJ2-3; a possible D gene is TRBD1 (6 bases). The CDR3 is 16 residues long. Trimming removed 11 bases from V and 1 base from J, with 22 bases in between. Germline V gene lookup returns CDR1 ENHRY and CDR2 SYGVKD. The CDR3 bases are TGTGCCCCCAGGGGAACGGGACGGGGACGCACAGATACGCAGTATCTT. It specifies CAPRGTGRGRTDTQYL.

In its sample, this clonotype was seen many times. V is TRBV19 and J is TRBJ1-2; D not certain. The CDR3 totals 14 residues. The germline V gene has CDR1 LNHDA and CDR2 SQIVND (reference sequence). V dropped 2 bases and J dropped 3 bases, with 10 bases sitting between them. CDR3 loop: CASSIRRADYGYTF. The CDR3 nucleotides are TGTGCCAGTAGTATAAGGAGGGCCGACTATGGCTACACCTTC. Together with reference TRBV19 and TRBJ1-2, the CDR3 gives the full variable domain: DGGITQSPKYLFRKEGQNVTLSCEQNLNHDAMYWYRQDPGQGLRLIYYSQIVNDFQKGDIAEGYSVSREKKESFPLTVTSAQKNPTAFYLCASSIRRADYGYTFGSGTRLTVV.

This clonotype has ten or more counts. CDR3 sequence: CASSGDSGSPLHF. The CDR3 DNA reads TGTGCCAGCAGTGGGGACAGTGGTTCACCCCTCCACTTT. The chain is built from TRBV6-4 and TRBJ1-6, with TRBD1 identical over 7 bases. Germline-derived CDR1 and CDR2 are MRHNA and SNTAGT. The CDR3 spans 13 residues. V dropped 4 bases and J dropped 9; count of bases not matched to a gene: 3.

This clonotype has just one count. The chain joins TRBV24-1 to TRBJ2-3, with 8 nucleotides matching TRBD1. The CDR3 contains 16 residues. The V gene end was trimmed by 3 bases and the J gene end by 4 bases; junction bases not matched to a gene: 8. CDR1 and CDR2 (germline): KGHDR, SFDVKD. This CDR3 reads CATSDPGQAPSDTQYF. In DNA form, the CDR3 reads TGTGCCACCAGTGATCCGGGACAGGCCCCTTCAGATACGCAGTATTTT.

By sample share, this clonotype is medium-sized. The chain has TRBV19 and TRBJ2-5, with 9 positions matching TRBD1. This CDR3 is 15 amino acids long. J gave up 7 bases and V 4 bases, and 10 bases lay outside the gene matches. Germline V gene data show CDR1 as LNHDA and CDR2 as SQIVND (reference sequence). The CDR3 sequence is CASSTTGGEGGTQYF. The CDR3 DNA sequence: TGTGCCAGTAGTACAACAGGGGGCGAAGGTGGGACCCAGTACTTC.

This clonotype was detected many times. The gene calls are TRBV6-5 and TRBJ2-5; possibly TRBD1 for D (5 bases). V lost 0 bases and J 5 bases, leaving 13 bases between the germline ends. The germline V gene encodes CDR1 MNHEY and CDR2 SVGAGI. The CDR3 covers 15 residues. The CDR3 loop reads CASSYSLGQGETQYF. The CDR3 DNA follows: TGTGCCAGCAGTTACTCGTTGGGGCAGGGCGAGACCCAGTACTTC.

This clonotype has ten or more counts. The chain is built from TRBV7-8 and TRBJ2-7, with 12 positions matching TRBD2. Losses at the gene ends were 5 bases for V and 2 bases for J; bases not matched to a gene: 7. Germline V gives CDR1 SGHVS, CDR2 FQNEAQ. The CDR3 is 16 amino acids. The CDR3 coding sequence is TGTGCCAGCAGCCCCGGACTAGCGGGGAGTACCTACGAGCAGTACTTC. Translating gives CASSPGLAGSTYEQYF. Filled out from reference TRBV7-8 and TRBJ2-7, the complete variable domain reads GAGVSQSPRYKVAKRGQDVALRCDPISGHVSLFWYQQALGQGPEFLTYFQNEAQLDKSGLPSDRFFAERPEGSVSTLKIQRTQQEDSAVYLCASSPGLAGSTYEQYFGPGTRLTVT.

The chain uses TRBV6-5 and TRBJ2-5, with TRBD2 matching 8 bases. The V gene end was trimmed by 5 bases and the J gene end by 4 bases; junction bases not matched to a gene: 9. Germline CDR1 and CDR2: MNHEY and SVGAGI. The length of the CDR3 is 15 residues. CDR3 in amino acids: CASSKYRGGGETQYF. The CDR3 bases are TGTGCCAGCAGTAAATACCGGGGGGGTGGAGAGACCCAGTACTTC.

This sequence joins TRBV7-9 and TRBJ1-6; possibly TRBD1 for D (5 bases). The CDR3 is made up of 14 amino acids. Germline V gene sequence: CDR1 SEHNR, CDR2 FQNEAQ (reference sequence). Trimming took 5 bases from V and 3 from J, leaving 8 bases between them. In nucleotides, the CDR3 is TGTGCCAGCAGCCCACAGGTCTATAATTCACCCCTCCACTTT. Translation gives CASSPQVYNSPLHF.

This clonotype was detected many times. The gene calls are TRBV7-2 and TRBJ2-1, with 7 bases lining up with TRBD2. The trim removed 5 bases at V and 9 bases at J, leaving 7 bases unmatched. The germline V gene encodes CDR1 SGHTA and CDR2 FQGNSA. The CDR3 is 13 amino acids. CDR3 nucleotide sequence: TGTGCCAGCAGCCTGAGACTAGCCGGTGAGCAGTTCTTC. Translating gives CASSLRLAGEQFF.

This chain connects TRBV20-1 to TRBJ1-3; tentatively, D is TRBD1 (6 bases). Germline V lookup: CDR1 DFQATT, CDR2 SNEGSKA (reference sequence). This CDR3 spans 15 amino acids. V was clipped by 4 bases and J by 3 bases, with 16 bases between them. This CDR3 is CSAIKGGGLGNTIYF. CDR3 bases: TGCAGTGCTATCAAGGGGGGGGGCCTTGGAAACACCATATATTTT.

V gene TRBV7-9 combines with J gene TRBJ1-5; D may be TRBD1 (5 bases). The CDR3 runs 16 residues. V shed 5 bases and J shed 6 bases, with 20 bases lying between them. Germline CDR1 reads SEHNR; CDR2 reads FQNEAQ (reference sequence). CDR3: CASSRAGHPGSQPQHF. The CDR3 nucleotides read TGTGCCAGCAGCCGAGCTGGACACCCGGGGAGTCAGCCCCAGCATTTT.

The genes are TRBV11-3 and TRBJ2-3; TRBD2 aligns across 7 bases. CDR1 is SGHNT and CDR2 is YENEEA in the germline V gene. The V segment lost 5 bases and the J segment 6 bases; nucleotides outside the gene matches: 8. This CDR3 has 14 residues. The CDR3 nucleotides are TGTGCCAGCAGCCCCGGGGGGAGGTCGGATACGCAGTATTTT. This gives the protein CASSPGGRSDTQYF.